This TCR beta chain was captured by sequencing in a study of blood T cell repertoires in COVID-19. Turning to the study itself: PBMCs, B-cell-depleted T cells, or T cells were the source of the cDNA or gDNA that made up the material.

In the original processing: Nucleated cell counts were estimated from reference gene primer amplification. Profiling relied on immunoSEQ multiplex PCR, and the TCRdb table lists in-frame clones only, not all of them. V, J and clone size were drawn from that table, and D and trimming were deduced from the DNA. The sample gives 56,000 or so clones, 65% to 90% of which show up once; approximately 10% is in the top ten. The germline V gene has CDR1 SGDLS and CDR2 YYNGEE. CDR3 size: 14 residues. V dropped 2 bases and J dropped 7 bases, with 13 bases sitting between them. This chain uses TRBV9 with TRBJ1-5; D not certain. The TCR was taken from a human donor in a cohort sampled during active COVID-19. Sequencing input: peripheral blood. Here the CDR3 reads CASSVGPNDQPQHF. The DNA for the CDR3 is TGTGCCAGCAGCGTTGGGCCCAACGACCAGCCCCAGCATTTT.